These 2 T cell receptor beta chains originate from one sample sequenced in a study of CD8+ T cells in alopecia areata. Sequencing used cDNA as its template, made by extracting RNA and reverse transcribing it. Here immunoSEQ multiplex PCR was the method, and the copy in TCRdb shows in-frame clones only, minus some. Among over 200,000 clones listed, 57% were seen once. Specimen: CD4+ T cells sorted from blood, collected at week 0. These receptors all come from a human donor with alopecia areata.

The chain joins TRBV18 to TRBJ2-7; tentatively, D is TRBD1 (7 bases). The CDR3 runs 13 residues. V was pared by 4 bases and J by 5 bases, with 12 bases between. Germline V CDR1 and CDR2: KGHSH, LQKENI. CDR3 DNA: TGTGCCAGCTCACTTGACAGGGAGGACGAGCAGTACTTC. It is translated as CASSLDREDEQYF.

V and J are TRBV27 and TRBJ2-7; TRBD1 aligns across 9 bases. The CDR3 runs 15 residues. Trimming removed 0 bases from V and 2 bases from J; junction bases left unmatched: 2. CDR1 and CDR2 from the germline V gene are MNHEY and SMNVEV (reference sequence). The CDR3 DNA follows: TGTGCCAGCAGTTTATCTGGGGACAGGGCCTACGAGCAGTACTTC. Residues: CASSLSGDRAYEQYF.